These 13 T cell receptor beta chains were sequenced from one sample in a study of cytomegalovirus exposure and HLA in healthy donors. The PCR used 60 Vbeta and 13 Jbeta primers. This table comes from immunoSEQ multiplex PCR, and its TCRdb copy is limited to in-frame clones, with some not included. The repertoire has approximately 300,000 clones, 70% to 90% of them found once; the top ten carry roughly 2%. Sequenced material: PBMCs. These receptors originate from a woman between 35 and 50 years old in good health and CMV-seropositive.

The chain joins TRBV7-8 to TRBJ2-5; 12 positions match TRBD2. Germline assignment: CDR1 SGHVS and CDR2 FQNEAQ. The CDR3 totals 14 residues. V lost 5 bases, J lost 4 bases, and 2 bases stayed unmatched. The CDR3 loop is CASSTLAGGETQYF. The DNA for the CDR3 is TGTGCCAGCAGCACACTAGCGGGGGGAGAGACCCAGTACTTC.

CDR3 nucleotide sequence: TGTGCCAGCAGTTTATCGTCCAGTTCACCCCTCCACTTT. It specifies CASSLSSSSPLHF. The genes are TRBV27 and TRBJ1-6; no reliable D call. The CDR3 covers 13 residues. Germline V gene data show CDR1 as MNHEY and CDR2 as SMNVEV (reference sequence). Trimming shortened V by 0 bases and J by 9 bases, and 6 bases separated the two germline ends.

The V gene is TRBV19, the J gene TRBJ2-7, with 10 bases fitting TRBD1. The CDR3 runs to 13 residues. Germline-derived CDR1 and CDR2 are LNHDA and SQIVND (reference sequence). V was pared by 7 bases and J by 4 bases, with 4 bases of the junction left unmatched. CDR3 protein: CASKRTGGYEQYF. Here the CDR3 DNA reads TGTGCCAGTAAGAGGACAGGGGGATACGAGCAGTACTTC.

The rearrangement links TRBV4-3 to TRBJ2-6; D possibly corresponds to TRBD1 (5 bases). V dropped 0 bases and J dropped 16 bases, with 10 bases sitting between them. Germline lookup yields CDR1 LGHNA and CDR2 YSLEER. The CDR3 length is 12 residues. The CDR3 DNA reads TGCGCCAGCAGCCAAGATTCCCGACAGCTGACTTTC. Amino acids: CASSQDSRQLTF.

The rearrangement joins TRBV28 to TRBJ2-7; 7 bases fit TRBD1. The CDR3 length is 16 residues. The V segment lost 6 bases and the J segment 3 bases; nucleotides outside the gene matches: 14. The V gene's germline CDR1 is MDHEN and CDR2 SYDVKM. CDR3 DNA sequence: TGTGCCAGCAGCCACCTCACAGGGGTTGGGGTCTACGAGCAGTACTTC. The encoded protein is CASSHLTGVGVYEQYF.

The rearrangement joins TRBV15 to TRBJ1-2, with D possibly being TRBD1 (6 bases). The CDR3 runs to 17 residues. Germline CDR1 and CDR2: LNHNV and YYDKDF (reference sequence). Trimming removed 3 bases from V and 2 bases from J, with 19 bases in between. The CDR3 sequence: CATSRALTGTLNYGYTF. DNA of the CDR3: TGTGCCACCAGCAGGGCCCTGACCGGGACATTAAACTATGGCTACACCTTC.

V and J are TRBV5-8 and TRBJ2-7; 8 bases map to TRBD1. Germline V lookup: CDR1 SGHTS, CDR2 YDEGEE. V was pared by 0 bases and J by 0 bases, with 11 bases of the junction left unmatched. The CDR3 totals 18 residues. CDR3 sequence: CASSLALGRTGSSYEQYF. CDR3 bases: TGTGCCAGCAGCTTGGCCCTCGGTAGGACAGGGAGCTCCTACGAGCAGTACTTC.

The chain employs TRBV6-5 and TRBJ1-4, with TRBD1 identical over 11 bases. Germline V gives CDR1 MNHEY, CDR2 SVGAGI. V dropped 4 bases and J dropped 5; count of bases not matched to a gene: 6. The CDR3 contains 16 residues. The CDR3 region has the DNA TGTGCCAGCAGTTCCGGGACAGGGGGGGTCAATGAAAAACTGTTTTTT. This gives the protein CASSSGTGGVNEKLFF.

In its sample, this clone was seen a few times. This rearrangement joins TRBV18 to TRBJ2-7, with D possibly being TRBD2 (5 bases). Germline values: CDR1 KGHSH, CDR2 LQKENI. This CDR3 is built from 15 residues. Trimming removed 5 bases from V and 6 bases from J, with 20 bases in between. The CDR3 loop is CASSNQDFRSLEQYF. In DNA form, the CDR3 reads TGTGCCAGCTCAAACCAGGACTTCCGGAGCCTCGAGCAGTACTTC.

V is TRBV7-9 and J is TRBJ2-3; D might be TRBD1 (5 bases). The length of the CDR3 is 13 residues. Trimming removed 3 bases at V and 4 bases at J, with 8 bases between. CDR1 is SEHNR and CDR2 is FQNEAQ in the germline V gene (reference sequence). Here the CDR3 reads CASSLVGADTQYF. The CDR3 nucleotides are TGTGCCAGCAGCTTGGTAGGGGCAGATACGCAGTATTTT. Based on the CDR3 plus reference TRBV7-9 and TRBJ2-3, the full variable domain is DTGVSQNPRHKITKRGQNVTFRCDPISEHNRLYWYRQTLGQGPEFLTYFQNEAQLEKSRLLSDRFSAERPKGSFSTLEIQRTEQGDSAMYLCASSLVGADTQYFGPGTRLTVL.

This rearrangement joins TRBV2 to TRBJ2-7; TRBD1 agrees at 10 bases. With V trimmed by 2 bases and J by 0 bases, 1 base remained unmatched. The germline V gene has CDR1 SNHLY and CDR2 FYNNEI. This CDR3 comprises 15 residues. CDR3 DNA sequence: TGTGCCAGCAGTGAACGGGACAGGGGCTCCTACGAGCAGTACTTC. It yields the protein CASSERDRGSYEQYF. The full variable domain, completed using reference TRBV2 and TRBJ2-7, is EPEVTQTPSHQVTQMGQEVILRCVPISNHLYFYWYRQILGQKVEFLVSFYNNEISEKSEIFDDQFSVERPDGSNFTLKIRSTKLEDSAMYFCASSERDRGSYEQYFGPGTRLTVT.

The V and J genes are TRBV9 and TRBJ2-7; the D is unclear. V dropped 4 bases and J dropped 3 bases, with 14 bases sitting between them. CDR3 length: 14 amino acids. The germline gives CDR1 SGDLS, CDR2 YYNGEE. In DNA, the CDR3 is TGTGCCAGCAGCCCGACTCCCTCTGGCTACGAGCAGTACTTC. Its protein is CASSPTPSGYEQYF.

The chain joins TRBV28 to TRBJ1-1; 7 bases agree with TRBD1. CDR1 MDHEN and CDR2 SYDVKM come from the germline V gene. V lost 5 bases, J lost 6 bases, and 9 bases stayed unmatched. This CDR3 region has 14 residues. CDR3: CASSAGRGLSEAFF. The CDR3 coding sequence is TGTGCCAGCAGTGCCGGCAGGGGGTTGTCTGAAGCTTTCTTT.